This is a list of T cell receptor beta chains from one sample in a study of blood T cell repertoires in COVID-19. TCRdb keeps only in-frame clones here, not all; method: immunoSEQ multiplex PCR. The sample consists of 450,000 or so clones, 89% of them appearing once. The specimen sequenced was peripheral blood. These receptors came from a middle-aged woman with COVID-19, enrolled during active disease. Each CDR3 is given without its conserved first and last residue.

V gene: TRBV30
CDR3 protein: AWSVRLGDGSDTGELF

V gene: TRBV11-1
CDR3 protein: ASSLNRDYYNEQF

V gene: TRBV5-4
CDR3 protein: ASSPDRGSVEQY

V gene: TRBV7-2
CDR3 protein: ASSPGQNFREPQH

V gene: TRBV21-1
CDR3 protein: ASSKSLTGGSNQPQH

V gene: TRBV2
CDR3 protein: ASSDPGQGYYEQY

V gene: TRBV18
CDR3 protein: ASSNRGHTEAF

V gene: TRBV7-3
CDR3 protein: ASSLGANSPLH

V gene: TRBV2
CDR3 protein: ARGQKINYGYT

V gene: TRBV7-2
CDR3 protein: ASSLGWDSEKLF

V gene: TRBV7-9
CDR3 protein: ASSRDTGTYEQY

V gene: TRBV11-2
CDR3 protein: ASSLGQNTGELF

V gene: TRBV27
CDR3 protein: ASSSRTGVFAGELF

V gene: TRBV6-5
CDR3 protein: ASSRASGNHEQY

V gene: TRBV30
CDR3 protein: ACNRGRNQPQH

V gene: TRBV5-1
CDR3 protein: ASSRIQQGADEKLF

V gene: TRBV10-3
CDR3 protein: AIRDNRGSY

V gene: TRBV7-9
CDR3 protein: ASSFSGQGASQETQY

V gene: TRBV18
CDR3 protein: ASSPSDGTNYGYT

V gene: TRBV28
CDR3 protein: ASSLLREGEQF

V gene: TRBV9
CDR3 protein: ASSASPSRLGGGVRVDTQY

V gene: TRBV9
CDR3 protein: ASSVDQAREQY

V gene: TRBV2
CDR3 protein: ASSDRRSKETQY

V gene: TRBV6-5
CDR3 protein: ASSYSVGLGIGGYT

V gene: TRBV7-8
CDR3 protein: ASSSETSGRSSEQF

V gene: TRBV6-5
CDR3 protein: ASSETGGAIGGYT

V gene: TRBV2
CDR3 protein: ASVTGENTEAF

V gene: TRBV5-1
CDR3 protein: ASSTGLMNTEAF